What follows are 4 T cell receptor beta chains derived from one specimen sequenced in a study of cytomegalovirus exposure and HLA in healthy donors. 13 Jbeta primers and 60 Vbeta primers were used for the PCR. The data were produced by immunoSEQ multiplex PCR, yet TCRdb's version contains in-frame clones alone and is incomplete. The table lists 200,000 or so clones, 70% to 85% of them singletons. The specimen was PBMCs. All receptors come from a man over 45 in good health and CMV-seronegative.

V and J are TRBV7-8 and TRBJ1-2; the D gene is possibly TRBD1 (5 bases). The germline V gene has CDR1 SGHVS and CDR2 FQNEAQ. The CDR3 spans 14 residues. The V and J ends lost 5 bases and 4 bases respectively, with 14 bases between them. CDR3 sequence: CASSPQGAPYGYTF. The DNA for the CDR3 is TGTGCCAGCAGCCCCCAAGGGGCTCCCTATGGCTACACCTTC.

This clone appeared once. The V and J genes are TRBV7-8 and TRBJ1-1; weak D call: TRBD1 (5 bases). This CDR3 region has 16 residues. CDR1 SGHVS and CDR2 FQNEAQ come from the germline V gene. V lost 1 base and J 0 bases, leaving 12 bases between the germline ends. CDR3 sequence: CASSLEGRVMNTEAFF. The CDR3 DNA reads as TGTGCCAGCAGCTTAGAAGGCAGGGTTATGAACACTGAAGCTTTCTTT.

The V and J genes are TRBV6-5 and TRBJ2-1, with TRBD2 matching over 9 bases. V dropped 0 bases and J dropped 12; count of bases not matched to a gene: 9. The CDR3 runs 15 residues. The V gene's germline CDR1 is MNHEY and CDR2 SVGAGI. The CDR3 loop reads CASSYSAGRGGGQFF. Here the CDR3 DNA reads TGTGCCAGCAGTTACTCGGCTGGGCGGGGGGGTGGGCAGTTCTTC.

The V call is TRBV7-3, the J call TRBJ2-7; 13 bases map to TRBD2. CDR3 length: 15 amino acids. CDR1 SGHTA and CDR2 FQGTGA come from the germline V gene. J lost 5 bases, V lost 4 bases, and 5 bases had no gene match. DNA of the CDR3: TGTGCCAGCAGCTCTCCGGGACTAGCGGGAAACGAGCAGTACTTC. This translates into CASSSPGLAGNEQYF.